Below, one T cell receptor beta chain is given with its context. Its antigen is not identified. This entry comes from a study of blood T cells in healthy people across ages. Donors ranged from roughly 6 to 100 years old and were healthy Caucasians in Russia. Overall study findings and caveats: Naive T cell percentage showed a strong correlation with the diversity of TCR beta.

Through a sample-barcoded 5' primer and a J-beta primer mix, a second PCR was run for roughly 6 to 11 cycles. In TCRdb, the 5' RACE reads were re-called with MiXCR into one record per CDR3 protein. The sample yields approximately 770,000 distinct CDR3 sequences, roughly 64% seen once. The sample taken for sequencing was blood. The sequence was collected from a man aged 25 to 40 in good health.

The CDR3 reads CASSLAPGHYEQYF. The CDR3 coding sequence is TGTGCCAGCAGCTTAGCCCCGGGACACTACGAGCAGTACTTC. The gene calls are TRBV7-2 and TRBJ2-7; a possible D gene is TRBD1 (6 bases). From germline, CDR1 is SGHTA and CDR2 FQGNSA. The CDR3 length is 14 residues. Trimming left V 0 bases short and J 3 bases short, with 9 bases between.